This TCR beta chain derives from a study of T cells in Graves' hyperthyroidism and ophthalmopathy. The study's findings and limits: In simple terms, a model built on 13 V-J features told ophthalmopathy apart from stable hyperthyroidism. In the blood, most expanded thyroid clonotypes above 0.001 appeared as well.

CDR1 SEHNR and CDR2 FQNEAQ come from the germline V gene (reference sequence). The V end lost 2 bases, the J end lost 4 bases, and 9 bases lay between the germline ends. The CDR3 loop spans 13 amino acids. Amplification targeted TCR beta CDR3 regions from RNA transcripts. HTBI primers were employed in a first-round RT-PCR of the TCR CDR3. From the multiplex PCR reads, TCRdb called clonotypes with MiXCR, one entry per CDR3 protein. The top ten hold about 7% of the sample, which has about 590,000 distinct CDR3 sequences, 15% to 18% seen once. A remark on this clonotype: Antigen unknown.

Exclusions: uncontrolled infection, other autoimmune disease, pregnancy, lactation. Each 10 ml fresh peripheral blood draw supplied the PBMCs. This clonotype was sampled from a woman aged 30 to 39 with Graves' hyperthyroidism. V usage is TRBV7-9 and J usage is TRBJ2-7, with a possible D match to TRBD2 (5 bases). Sequencing input: blood. The CDR3 DNA sequence: TGTGCCAGCAGCTTATTCGGGGAATACGAGCAGTACTTC. Protein: CASSLFGEYEQYF. The full variable domain, in which reference TRBV7-9 and TRBJ2-7 provide the parts outside the CDR3, is DTGVSQNPRHKITKRGQNVTFRCDPISEHNRLYWYRQTLGQGPEFLTYFQNEAQLEKSRLLSDRFSAERPKGSFSTLEIQRTEQGDSAMYLCASSLFGEYEQYFGPGTRLTVT.